This T cell receptor (beta chain) was identified in a study of blood T cell repertoires in COVID-19. This CDR3 spans 17 amino acids. The germline CDR1 and CDR2 sequences are MGHDK and SYGVNS. Unmatched junction bases numbered 10, after V lost 8 bases and J lost 3 bases. Profiling relied on immunoSEQ multiplex PCR, and the TCRdb table lists in-frame clones only, not all of them. The sample includes 60,000 to 70,000 clones, about 82% of them seen just once. This sequence was found in a human donor in a cohort sampled during active COVID-19. The chain carries TRBV25-1 and TRBJ2-2; TRBD1 matches at 12 bases. Sequences were obtained from peripheral blood. CDR3: CASCPRGTGGYTGELFF. CDR3 DNA sequence: TGTGCCAGCTGCCCCCGTGGGACAGGGGGCTACACCGGGGAGCTGTTTTTT.